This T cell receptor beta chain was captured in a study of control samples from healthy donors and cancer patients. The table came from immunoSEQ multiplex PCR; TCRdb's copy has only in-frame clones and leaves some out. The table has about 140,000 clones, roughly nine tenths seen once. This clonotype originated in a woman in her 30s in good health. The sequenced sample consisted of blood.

CDR3 bases: TGTGCCAGCTCAGAGACGACAGGGTACTATGGCTACACCTTC. Encoded protein: CASSETTGYYGYTF. The V and J genes are TRBV18 and TRBJ1-2; 7 nucleotides align to TRBD1. The germline V gene encodes CDR1 KGHSH and CDR2 LQKENI. The V gene end was trimmed by 5 bases and the J gene end by 3 bases; junction bases not matched to a gene: 6. The CDR3 runs 14 residues. The variable domain in full, completed from reference TRBV18 and TRBJ1-2, reads NAGVMQNPRHLVRRRGQEARLRCSPMKGHSHVYWYRQLPEEGLKFMVYLQKENIIDESGMPKERFSAEFPKEGPSILRIQQVVRGDSAAYFCASSETTGYYGYTFGSGTRLTVV.